This T cell receptor (beta chain) was captured by sequencing in a study of blood T cell repertoires in COVID-19. This clone was seen only once. Using immunoSEQ multiplex PCR, the repertoire was profiled, and TCRdb retains in-frame clones only, with some absent. In the table there are approximately 200,000 clones, approximately 94% of which are singletons. V dropped 4 bases and J dropped 6 bases, with 10 bases sitting between them. The CDR3 contains 14 residues. Germline CDR1 WSHSY, CDR2 SAAADI. The sequence was obtained from a man aged 30 to 45 with COVID-19, enrolled during active disease. The V call is TRBV10-2, the J call TRBJ1-6, with a possible D match to TRBD1 (5 bases). The material sequenced was peripheral blood. The CDR3 region is CASSAARGNSPLHF. In nucleotides, the CDR3 is TGCGCCAGCAGTGCGGCAAGGGGTAATTCACCCCTCCACTTT.